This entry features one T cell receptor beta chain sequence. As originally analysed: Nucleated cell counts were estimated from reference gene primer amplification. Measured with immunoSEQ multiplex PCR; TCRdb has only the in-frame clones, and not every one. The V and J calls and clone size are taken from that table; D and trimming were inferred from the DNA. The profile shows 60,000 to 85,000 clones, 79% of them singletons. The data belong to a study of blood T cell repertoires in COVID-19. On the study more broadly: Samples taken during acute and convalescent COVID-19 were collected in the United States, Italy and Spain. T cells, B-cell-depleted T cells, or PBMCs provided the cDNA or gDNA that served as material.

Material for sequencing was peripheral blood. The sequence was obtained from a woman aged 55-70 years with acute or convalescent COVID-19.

CDR3 protein: CASSPWEGGSSYNEQFF. CDR3 nucleotides: TGTGCCAGCAGCCCGTGGGAGGGCGGAAGCTCCTACAATGAGCAGTTCTTC. The gene calls are TRBV7-3 and TRBJ2-1; 7 nucleotides line up with TRBD2. The CDR3 contains 17 residues. Germline CDR1 SGHTA, CDR2 FQGTGA. The V gene end was trimmed by 5 bases and the J gene end by 0 bases; junction bases not matched to a gene: 10.